Listed below are T cell receptor beta chains from one sample, sequenced in a study of T cell repertoires in cytomegalovirus infection. TCRdb passed the reads through MiXCR, listing each CDR3 protein once. There are under 150,000 distinct CDR3 sequences in the sample; roughly 9% occur only once, and around a tenth lies in the top ten. Sequencing was done on a sample of PBMCs. The receptors stem from a human donor in good health (CMV status not recorded). Some clones in this sample may be carry-over from other donors' samples. CDR3s leave out the opening cysteine and the closing phenylalanine or tryptophan. The D gene is left open where the match is weak.

V gene	D gene	J gene	CDR3 protein
TRBV7-6	NA	TRBJ1-6	ASSDQTGTSSYNSPLH
TRBV19	NA	TRBJ1-4	ASSVNRATNEKLF
TRBV7-9	TRBD2	TRBJ2-1	ASSFRAGEVHEQF
TRBV2	TRBD2	TRBJ2-3	ASSTGEGRDADTQY
TRBV29-1	NA	TRBJ2-7	SVEVGGNYEQY
TRBV19	NA	TRBJ1-1	ASSSVTALNTEAF
TRBV29-1	NA	TRBJ2-5	SVEAGTQETQY
TRBV4-1	NA	TRBJ1-1	ASSHRETGNTEAF
TRBV18	NA	TRBJ1-2	ASSPLSENSGYT
TRBV15	TRBD2	TRBJ2-3	ATSRGLAGKDTQY
TRBV2	TRBD2	TRBJ2-3	ASTLGLAGTDTQY
TRBV4-1	NA	TRBJ1-6	ASSHNFNNSPLH
TRBV7-9	TRBD2	TRBJ2-7	ASSSQGSSGTYEQY
TRBV28	TRBD1	TRBJ1-1	ASRRTGTEAF
TRBV6-8	NA	TRBJ2-3	ASSYSTGVGTQY
TRBV6-1	TRBD1	TRBJ1-2	ASSATGGEGYGYT
TRBV20-1	TRBD1	TRBJ1-6	SARPGQGYSPLH
TRBV28	TRBD2	TRBJ2-5	ASSPLAGEYQETQY
TRBV2	NA	TRBJ1-1	ASSERGAGTEAF
TRBV20-1	NA	TRBJ2-3	SASALRGADTQY
TRBV28	TRBD1	TRBJ1-5	ASSRGQGGQPQH
TRBV11-2	NA	TRBJ2-5	ASSLGLSQETQY
TRBV14	NA	TRBJ1-6	ASSQDPVTVYNSPLH
TRBV7-8	TRBD2	TRBJ2-1	ASTKRGGDNEQF
TRBV20-1	TRBD1	TRBJ2-2	SAKDRDTGELF
TRBV7-2	NA	TRBJ1-1	ASSFSPDYMKAF
TRBV7-2	NA	TRBJ1-6	ASSLDKNSPLH
TRBV2	NA	TRBJ1-1	ASTRDSKNTEAF
TRBV5-1	NA	TRBJ1-1	ASSLEYNTEAF
TRBV12-3/TRBV12-4	NA	TRBJ2-7	ASSRPGRSPYEQY
TRBV5-1	NA	TRBJ1-3	ASSLQGAGNTIY
TRBV5-1	TRBD2	TRBJ2-7	ASSPFKILAGAIYEQY
TRBV2	NA	TRBJ2-5	ASSGQVQETQY
TRBV7-2	NA	TRBJ2-5	ASSRRRGAETQY
TRBV7-2	NA	TRBJ1-3	ASSSLGAISGNTIY
TRBV7-6	TRBD2	TRBJ2-5	ASSPRSGGVETQY